This record looks at one T cell receptor beta chain sequence and its context. The antigen is not known. Only in-frame clones appear in the TCRdb table, and some are missing; sequencing was by immunoSEQ multiplex PCR. The table has roughly 13,000 clones, approximately 88% seen once. This record comes from a study of STAT3 mutations in large granular lymphocyte leukemia. Study-wide points: In T-cell large granular lymphocyte leukemia, about half of patients showed multiple immunodominant subclonotypes. In several patients, dominant TCR clone burden exceeded STAT3 mutant burden, suggesting STAT3 mutation arose secondarily.

Germline V CDR1 and CDR2: SGHNT, YYREEE (reference sequence). V lost 1 base and J 2 bases, leaving 8 bases between the germline ends. This CDR3 is built from 14 residues. V usage is TRBV5-4 and J usage is TRBJ2-3, with TRBD2 as a possible D gene (5 bases). Material: PBMCs. The TCR comes from a human donor with T large granular lymphocyte leukemia. Some clones in this sample may be carry-over from other donors' samples. The CDR3: CASSLRGSTDTQYF. The CDR3 DNA reads as TGTGCCAGCAGCTTGCGGGGATCCACAGATACGCAGTATTTT.